This T cell receptor beta chain is drawn from a study of blood T cell repertoires in COVID-19. Study processing details: Estimates of nucleated cell counts were drawn from the amplification of reference gene primers. The protocol was immunoSEQ multiplex PCR, while the TCRdb copy is restricted to in-frame clones and leaves out a portion. The V and J calls and clone size are taken from that table; D and trimming were inferred from the DNA. The sample yields about 480,000 clones, approximately 90% seen once. During active infection, Seattle patients enrolled and were then monitored through disease. Trimming took off 0 bases at V and 8 bases at J, with 14 bases between the two ends. Germline V gene data show CDR1 as SGHTS and CDR2 as YDEGEE. The CDR3 has 14 residues.

The chain employs TRBV5-8 and TRBJ1-2, with D unclear. The receptor comes from a woman between 45 and 65 years old with COVID-19, enrolled during active disease. The sample consisted of peripheral blood. The CDR3 spells CASSLGVTDRGYTF. CDR3 nucleotides: TGTGCCAGCAGCTTGGGTGTCACTGATCGAGGCTACACCTTC.